The rows below give T cell receptor beta chains drawn from one sample of a study of CXCR3 chemokines and chemotherapy response in bladder cancer. TCRdb re-analysed the PCR reads in MiXCR, keeping a single row per CDR3 protein. This repertoire shows about 8,900 distinct CDR3 sequences, under 25% found once; its top ten account for 7.5% to 10%. Sample acquisition took place from a patient whose treatment included neoadjuvant chemotherapy. The receptors here all came from a human donor with bladder cancer that did not respond to neoadjuvant chemotherapy. CDR3s include the opening cysteine and the closing phenylalanine or tryptophan. Fields, in order: V gene, D gene, J gene, clone size, CDR3 DNA, CDR3 protein. A D gene is named only where the DNA matches it firmly. A clone size is listed for some rows: how often the clone was seen (once, few, many), or a class if it is expanded.

TRBV6-2/TRBV6-3	.	TRBJ1-5	.	TGTGCCAGCAGGAGGGGTACAGGGACCAATCAGCCCCAGCATTTT	CASRRGTGTNQPQHF
TRBV7-3	TRBD1	TRBJ1-1	many	TGTGCCAGCAGCATACAGGGGGACACTGAAGCTTTCTTT	CASSIQGDTEAFF
TRBV7-2	TRBD2	TRBJ2-3	medium-sized	TGTGCCAGCCTAGAAGTGGCGGGACTATCCACAGATACGCAGTATTTT	CASLEVAGLSTDTQYF
TRBV5-6	TRBD1	TRBJ1-2	many	TGTGCCAGCAGTCAGGACAGGGGGCAAGGCTACACCTTC	CASSQDRGQGYTF
TRBV5-6	TRBD2	TRBJ2-5	medium-sized	TGTGCCAGCAGCTTAAAACCGGGACTAGCGGGAGAGACCCAGTACTTC	CASSLKPGLAGETQYF
TRBV6-5	TRBD1	TRBJ1-6	medium-sized	TGTGCCAGCAGTTACTCGGGACAGGAACTTTCACCCCTCCACTTT	CASSYSGQELSPLHF
TRBV24-1	.	TRBJ1-1	medium-sized	TGTGCCACGGGGGGGTTCCTGTACACTGAAGCTTTCTTT	CATGGFLYTEAFF
TRBV19	TRBD1	TRBJ2-7	many	TGTGCCAGTAGTCTCCCGGGACAGGGGACCTACGAGCAGTACTTC	CASSLPGQGTYEQYF
TRBV6-1	.	TRBJ2-1	medium-sized	TGTGCCAGCAGTGAAGACGGGGGTAGGTCCTACAATGAGCAGTTCTTC	CASSEDGGRSYNEQFF
TRBV5-4	TRBD2	TRBJ2-7	.	TGTGCCAGCAGCACGGGACTAGCGGGGGGGCAATTCGAGCAGTACTTC	CASSTGLAGGQFEQYF
TRBV7-2	TRBD1	TRBJ1-2	medium-sized	TGTGCCAGCAGCCAAGGGACAGCTAACTATGGCTACACCTTC	CASSQGTANYGYTF
TRBV6-2/TRBV6-3	.	TRBJ2-5	medium-sized	TGTGCCAGCAGAGAGCGAGGAGGTCAAGAGACCCAGTACTTC	CASRERGGQETQYF
TRBV10-3	TRBD2	TRBJ2-1	.	TGTGCCATCAGTGAGTCCGGGGGGGCCTCCTACAATGAGCAGTTCTTC	CAISESGGASYNEQFF
TRBV7-2	TRBD2	TRBJ2-7	few	TGTGCCAGCAGACCGGGGGGCTCCTACGAGCAGTACTTC	CASRPGGSYEQYF
TRBV29-1	.	TRBJ1-1	many	TGCAGCGTGGGAGGGGTGGATAAAGCTTTCTTT	CSVGGVDKAFF
TRBV10-3	.	TRBJ1-1	medium-sized	TGTGCCATCAGTGAATTAAGGGGCCATGAAGCTTTCTTT	CAISELRGHEAFF
TRBV6-1	.	TRBJ1-2	once	TGTGCCAGCAGTGAACAGGGCTCCTATGGCTACACCTTC	CASSEQGSYGYTF
TRBV6-2/TRBV6-3	.	TRBJ2-2	.	TGTGCCAGCAGTTCCAGGACAGACGGGGAGCTGTTTTTT	CASSSRTDGELFF
TRBV20-1	.	TRBJ1-2	many	TGCAGTGCTAGGACAGACTATGGCTACACCTTC	CSARTDYGYTF
TRBV20-1	TRBD2	TRBJ2-1	many	TGCAGTGCTCCCCTAGCGGGGGGTCCGGATCAGCAGTTCTTC	CSAPLAGGPDQQFF
TRBV6-6	.	TRBJ2-7	.	TGTGCCAGCAGCCACCGCGCGGGGCACTACGAGCAGTACTTC	CASSHRAGHYEQYF
TRBV10-3	TRBD1	TRBJ1-2	many	TGTGCCATCAACCGAGGTGGGACAGGGGCTCTCGCTAACTATGGCTACACCTTC	CAINRGGTGALANYGYTF
TRBV4-3	.	TRBJ2-2	.	TGCGCCAGCAGCCAATCCAGAACGTGGGGAGCCGGGGAGCTGTTTTTT	CASSQSRTWGAGELFF
TRBV18	TRBD2	TRBJ2-7	many	TGTGCCAGCTCTTCGGGACTAGGGGGGAGCTACGAGCAGTACTTC	CASSSGLGGSYEQYF
TRBV7-2	TRBD2	TRBJ2-3	once	TGTGCCAGCCCCGTGACTAGCGGGGGGAATACGCAGTATTTT	CASPVTSGGNTQYF
TRBV6-2/TRBV6-3	TRBD1	TRBJ1-2	medium-sized	TGTGCCAGCAGGACAGGGGGCGTCTATGGCTACACCTTC	CASRTGGVYGYTF
TRBV6-2/TRBV6-3	.	TRBJ1-2	.	TGTGCCAGCTATTATCGGGGGCCCGGGGGTATGGGCTACACCTTC	CASYYRGPGGMGYTF
TRBV6-5	.	TRBJ1-4	many	TGTGCCAGCAGGGATTCCCGGGGAGGAGAAAAACTGTTTTTT	CASRDSRGGEKLFF
TRBV20-1	.	TRBJ1-2	many	TGCAGTGCCCCGAAGGCGACGGTCGTCTATGGCTACACCTTC	CSAPKATVVYGYTF
TRBV19	.	TRBJ2-7	many	TGTGCCAGTAGTGTCCTAGGCGGAGACACCTGGGGGGAGCAGTACTTC	CASSVLGGDTWGEQYF
TRBV6-1	.	TRBJ2-7	medium-sized	TGTGCCAGCAGTGAAGCGGCCAGGGTCACCTACGAGCAGTACTTC	CASSEAARVTYEQYF
TRBV20-1	TRBD1	TRBJ1-2	many	TGCAGTGCTAGTGCTCTACAATCTAACGACAGGGGTGTAGGTGGCTACACCTTC	CSASALQSNDRGVGGYTF
TRBV24-1	.	TRBJ2-3	medium-sized	TGTGCCACCAGTGGCTCGCTCTTTACAGATACGCAGTATTTT	CATSGSLFTDTQYF
TRBV19	TRBD1	TRBJ1-2	medium-sized	TGTGCCAGTAGTCCAGGGGGACAGGGAAGTGGCTACACCTTC	CASSPGGQGSGYTF
TRBV27	.	TRBJ2-1	many	TGTGCCAGCAGTCGGCTCTTGGGGGCCGGCAATGAGCAGTTCTTC	CASSRLLGAGNEQFF
TRBV28	TRBD1	TRBJ2-1	many	TGTGCCAGCAGTCTTGCGACAGGGGGCTTAGGGGAGCAGTTCTTC	CASSLATGGLGEQFF
TRBV14	TRBD1	TRBJ2-7	many	TGTGCCAGCAGCCATCTTCCAACAGGGGCTCGACTCTACGAGCAGTACTTC	CASSHLPTGARLYEQYF
TRBV5-5	TRBD1	TRBJ1-2	many	TGTGCCAGCAGCTTGGCCGTGGGGACAGGGGGCCAAGGGGGCTACACCTTC	CASSLAVGTGGQGGYTF
TRBV6-2/TRBV6-3	TRBD1	TRBJ1-1	.	TGTGCCAGCAGTTCGATCGGGACAGGGTGGAGCACTGAAGCTTTCTTT	CASSSIGTGWSTEAFF
TRBV6-6	TRBD2	TRBJ2-1	medium-sized	TGTGCCAGCAGTTACTCTGGGGTTCTAGTTGGGGGGGGGCAGTTCTTC	CASSYSGVLVGGGQFF
TRBV2	TRBD2	TRBJ2-5	few	TGTGCCAGCGGACTAGTGGAGGAGACCCAGTACTTC	CASGLVEETQYF
TRBV15	TRBD2	TRBJ2-1	many	TGTGCCACCAGCAGAGATCCGGGGGGGGTCAATGAGCAGTTCTTC	CATSRDPGGVNEQFF
TRBV5-6	TRBD1	TRBJ1-3	.	TGTGCCAGCAGCGCAAGCCGACAGGGGGGCTCTGGAAACACCATATATTTT	CASSASRQGGSGNTIYF
TRBV20-1	TRBD1	TRBJ2-7	many	TGCAGTGCTGGGACAGGGTTCTACGAGCAGTACTTC	CSAGTGFYEQYF
TRBV23-1	.	TRBJ1-1	.	TGCGCCAGCAGTCAAAAGGACGTCATGAACACTGAAGCTTTCTTT	CASSQKDVMNTEAFF
TRBV28	.	TRBJ1-2	many	TGTGCCAGCGCGGGGGAGGTCAACACGGGGGGCTACACCTTC	CASAGEVNTGGYTF
TRBV7-2	.	TRBJ2-7	many	TGTGCCAGCAGCTTAGCGCGAGGACTGGCATCCTACGAGCAGTACTTC	CASSLARGLASYEQYF
TRBV20-1	TRBD1	TRBJ1-6	few	TGCAGTGCTAGGTCCGGGACAGGGGGCAGGGCCCTCCACTTT	CSARSGTGGRALHF
TRBV20-1	TRBD1	TRBJ2-7	many	TGCAGTGCTAGGTCGCCGACAGGGTTCGAGCAGTACTTC	CSARSPTGFEQYF
TRBV6-2/TRBV6-3	TRBD2	TRBJ2-7	many	TGTGCCAGCAGTACTCCAACCCCGGGGGGGCGAGAGCAGTACTTC	CASSTPTPGGREQYF
TRBV6-1	.	TRBJ2-3	medium-sized	TGTGCCAGCACCGGAACGGCGGGCACAGATACGCAGTATTTT	CASTGTAGTDTQYF
TRBV11-1	.	TRBJ2-7	many	TGTGCCAGCAGCTCAGGGGGGGCCTACGAGCAGTACTTC	CASSSGGAYEQYF